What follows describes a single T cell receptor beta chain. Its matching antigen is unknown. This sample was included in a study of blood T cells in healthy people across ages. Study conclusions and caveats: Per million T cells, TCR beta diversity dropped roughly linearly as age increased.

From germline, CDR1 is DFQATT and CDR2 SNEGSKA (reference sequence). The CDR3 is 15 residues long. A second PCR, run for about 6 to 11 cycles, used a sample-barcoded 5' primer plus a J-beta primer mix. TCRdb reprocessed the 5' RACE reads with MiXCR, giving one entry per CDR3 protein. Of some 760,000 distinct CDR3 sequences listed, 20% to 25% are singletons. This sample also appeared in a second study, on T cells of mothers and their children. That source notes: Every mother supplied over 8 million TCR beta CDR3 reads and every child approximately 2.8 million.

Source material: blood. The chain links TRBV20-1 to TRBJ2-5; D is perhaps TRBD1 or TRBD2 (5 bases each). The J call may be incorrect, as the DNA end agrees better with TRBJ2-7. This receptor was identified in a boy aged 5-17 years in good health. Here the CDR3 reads CSARDLLAGSYEQYF. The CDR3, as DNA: TGCAGTGCTAGAGATCTTTTGGCAGGGAGTTACGAGCAGTACTTC.